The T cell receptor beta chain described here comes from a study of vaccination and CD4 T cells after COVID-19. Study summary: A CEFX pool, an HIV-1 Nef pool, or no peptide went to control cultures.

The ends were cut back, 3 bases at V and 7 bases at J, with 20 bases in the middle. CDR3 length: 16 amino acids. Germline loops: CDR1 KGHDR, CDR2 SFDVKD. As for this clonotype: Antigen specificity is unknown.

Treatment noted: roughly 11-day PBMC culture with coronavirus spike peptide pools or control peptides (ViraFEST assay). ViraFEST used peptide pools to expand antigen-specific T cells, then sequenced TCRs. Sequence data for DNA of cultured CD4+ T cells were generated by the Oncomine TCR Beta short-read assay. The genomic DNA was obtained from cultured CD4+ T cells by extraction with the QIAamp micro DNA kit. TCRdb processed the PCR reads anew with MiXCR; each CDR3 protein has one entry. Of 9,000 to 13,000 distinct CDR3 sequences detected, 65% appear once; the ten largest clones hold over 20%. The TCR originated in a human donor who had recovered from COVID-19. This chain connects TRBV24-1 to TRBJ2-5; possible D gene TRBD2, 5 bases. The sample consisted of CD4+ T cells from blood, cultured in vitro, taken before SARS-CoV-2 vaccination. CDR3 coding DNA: TGTGCCACCAGTGATCCGGGGATCGGACTGAGCAGGACCCAGTACTTC. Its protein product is CATSDPGIGLSRTQYF.